The T cell receptor beta chain described here comes from a study of early T cells in non-severe SARS-CoV-2 infection. Study details: Unsorted whole-blood RNA was sequenced in bulk, leaving chains unpaired. Study-wide results and limits: Lookups in VDJdb leaned toward anti-spike CD8 responses and missed private and CD4 specificities.

This clonotype was detected only a few times. Its antigen is as yet unknown. V dropped 2 bases and J dropped 9; count of bases not matched to a gene: 7. The V gene's germline CDR1 is MNHEY and CDR2 SVGEGT. This CDR3 has 14 residues. cDNA molecules, individually, were tagged with unique molecular identifiers. TCRdb fed the 5' RACE reads into MiXCR, producing one record per CDR3 protein. The sample has fewer than 85,000 distinct CDR3 sequences; approximately 12% are singletons. The sequenced material came from whole blood. The J gene is TRBJ2-1, the V gene TRBV6-2 or TRBV6-3, with 7 bases aligning to TRBD2. This clonotype was obtained from an adult who was a healthcare worker with PCR-confirmed SARS-CoV-2 infection or an uninfected control (not recorded which). The CDR3 sequence is CASSYQSGGGEQFF. In DNA, the CDR3 is TGTGCCAGCAGTTACCAATCGGGAGGCGGTGAGCAGTTCTTC.